Following are 32 T cell receptor beta chains from one sample sequenced in a study of shared clonotypes between healthy human individuals. Clones were read by immunoSEQ multiplex PCR, and TCRdb kept only the in-frame ones, dropping some. The sample shows about 2.1 million clones, more than 85% of them seen only once. CD45RO-negative, CCR7-selected cells formed the naive CD8 fraction, which excluded terminally differentiated effector memory CD45RA+ cells. The sample taken for sequencing was naive CD8+ T cells from PBMCs. The receptors here all came from a man aged 18 to 35 in good health. Some clones in this sample may be carry-over from other donors' samples.

This clone was observed once. Here the CDR3 DNA reads TGCGCCAGCAGCCCGGGACTAGCGGGAGTCGGGGATACGCAGTATTTT. Translated, it gives CASSPGLAGVGDTQYF. The chain carries TRBV10-1 and TRBJ2-3, with 14 bases fitting TRBD2. The CDR3 totals 16 residues. The J segment lost 6 bases and the V segment lost 6 bases, leaving 8 bases of the junction unmatched. CDR1 is WNHNN, CDR2 SYGVQD, per germline (reference sequence).

The chain combines TRBV9 with TRBJ2-3; D might be TRBD1 (5 bases). The V end lost 4 bases, the J end lost 4 bases, and 22 bases lay between the germline ends. The CDR3 sequence is 17 residues long. Germline V gene data show CDR1 as SGDLS and CDR2 as YYNGEE. CDR3 DNA sequence: TGTGCCAGCAGCTTCTCAGTTGTCGGAAAAGGGGCAGATACGCAGTATTTT. Translating it yields CASSFSVVGKGADTQYF. Filled out from reference TRBV9 and TRBJ2-3, the complete variable domain reads DSGVTQTPKHLITATGQRVTLRCSPRSGDLSVYWYQQSLDQGLQFLIQYYNGEERAKGNILERFSAQQFPDLHSELNLSSLELGDSALYFCASSFSVVGKGADTQYFGPGTRLTVL.

The rearrangement links TRBV6-5 to TRBJ2-7; D is perhaps TRBD1 (6 bases). The germline V and J ends were trimmed by 5 bases and 4 bases, with 12 bases remaining between them. The V gene's germline CDR1 is MNHEY and CDR2 SVGAGI. This CDR3 region has 13 residues. The CDR3 region has the DNA TGTGCCAGCAGTACAGGGCTGGGGTACGAGCAGTACTTC. This gives the protein CASSTGLGYEQYF.

This clone was seen at least ten times. The V gene is TRBV10-1, the J gene TRBJ2-7, with 10 nucleotides matching TRBD1. V gave up 4 bases and J gave up 5 bases; unmatched junction bases: 8. Germline values: CDR1 WNHNN, CDR2 SYGVQD (reference sequence). The CDR3 spans 15 residues. In DNA form, the CDR3 reads TGCGCCAGCAGTGCGACCGGGACAGGGGTCCACGAGCAGTACTTC. As protein: CASSATGTGVHEQYF.

The rearrangement uses TRBV7-3 and TRBJ2-1, with 7 bases identical to TRBD2. CDR1 and CDR2 (germline): SGHTA, FQGTGA. This CDR3 is 16 amino acids long. The V and J ends lost 1 base and 6 bases, in that order; junction bases with no gene match: 9. The CDR3 nucleotides are TGTGCCAGCAGCTTAATGGGCGGGAGCTTAGGCAATGAGCAGTTCTTC. Its translation is CASSLMGGSLGNEQFF. Full variable domain (missing parts from reference TRBV7-3 and TRBJ2-1): GAGVSQTPSNKVTEKGKYVELRCDPISGHTALYWYRQSLGQGPEFLIYFQGTGAADDSGLPNDRFFAVRPEGSVSTLKIQRTERGDSAVYLCASSLMGGSLGNEQFFGPGTRLTVL.

The chain employs TRBV27 and TRBJ2-2, with D perhaps matching TRBD1 (6 bases). CDR3 length: 16 amino acids. Trimming removed 2 bases from V and 3 bases from J, with 13 bases in between. From germline, CDR1 is MNHEY and CDR2 SMNVEV (reference sequence). CDR3 coding DNA: TGTGCCAGCAGTTTAAGTACAGGGATGTACACCGGGGAGCTGTTTTTT. Encoded protein: CASSLSTGMYTGELFF.

The chain carries TRBV9 and TRBJ1-6; D remains unclear. This CDR3 region has 13 residues. CDR1 is SGDLS, CDR2 YYNGEE, per germline. The germline V and J ends were trimmed by 5 bases and 8 bases, with 11 bases remaining between them. CDR3 nucleotides: TGTGCCAGCAGTGTTCACTTGGATTCACCCCTCCACTTT. Translating gives CASSVHLDSPLHF.

This clone was detected a few times. This chain joins TRBV7-9 and TRBJ2-7; 8 bases agree with TRBD1. Germline V lookup: CDR1 SEHNR, CDR2 FQNEAQ (reference sequence). The ends lost 5 bases at V and 5 bases at J; junction bases unmatched: 8. The CDR3 extends over 14 amino acids. The CDR3 DNA reads TGTGCCAGCAGCCCTCGACAGGGGAGAAACGAGCAGTACTTC. It codes for CASSPRQGRNEQYF.

V usage is TRBV10-1 and J usage is TRBJ1-1, with a possible D match to TRBD1 (5 bases). The CDR3 is 14 residues long. The ends were cut back, 3 bases at V and 6 bases at J, with 14 bases in the middle. Germline CDR1 WNHNN, CDR2 SYGVQD (reference sequence). CDR3 region: CASSDTRVLPEAFF. DNA for the CDR3: TGCGCCAGCAGTGATACCAGGGTGTTACCTGAAGCTTTCTTT.

The chain recombines TRBV7-9 with TRBJ1-4; tentatively, D is TRBD1 (5 bases). V was cut by 4 bases and J by 0 bases, with 15 bases left in between. Germline CDR1 is SEHNR and CDR2 is FQNEAQ (reference sequence). This CDR3 spans 17 amino acids. The CDR3 is CASSSSLQAATNEKLFF. The DNA for the CDR3 is TGTGCCAGCAGCTCGTCCCTACAGGCGGCAACTAATGAAAAACTGTTTTTT. The variable domain in full, completed from reference TRBV7-9 and TRBJ1-4, reads DTGVSQNPRHKITKRGQNVTFRCDPISEHNRLYWYRQTLGQGPEFLTYFQNEAQLEKSRLLSDRFSAERPKGSFSTLEIQRTEQGDSAMYLCASSSSLQAATNEKLFFGSGTQLSVL.

This clone has just one count. The V gene is TRBV25-1, the J gene TRBJ2-7, with D perhaps TRBD1 (5 bases). Germline V lookup: CDR1 MGHDK, CDR2 SYGVNS. This CDR3 region has 15 residues. Between the trimmed V and J ends, which lost 0 bases and 2 bases, there was a span of 11 bases. Here the CDR3 reads CASSEYITGPYEQYF. CDR3 nucleotide sequence: TGTGCCAGCAGTGAATATATAACAGGACCCTACGAGCAGTACTTC.

V and J are TRBV11-2 and TRBJ2-2; D is ambiguous. CDR1 is SGHAT, CDR2 FQNNGV, per germline. Trimming removed 8 bases at V and 6 bases at J, with 16 bases between. The CDR3 is 14 residues long. CDR3: CASSGYPAAGELFF. The CDR3 DNA reads TGTGCCAGCTCGGGCTACCCTGCGGCCGGGGAGCTGTTTTTT.

CDR3 bases: TGTGCCAGCAGCGTAGAAGTACAGGGACAAGAGACCCAGTACTTC. This sequence encodes CASSVEVQGQETQYF. The chain employs TRBV9 and TRBJ2-5; D is possibly TRBD1 (6 bases). Germline loops: CDR1 SGDLS, CDR2 YYNGEE. This CDR3 has 15 residues. V lost 0 bases, J lost 2 bases, and 11 bases lay in between.

The rearrangement joins TRBV7-9 to TRBJ2-7; tentative D call: TRBD1 (6 bases). Trimming removed 4 bases from V and 6 bases from J, with 7 bases in between. Germline V gives CDR1 SEHNR, CDR2 FQNEAQ (reference sequence). This CDR3 has 11 amino acids. CDR3 loop: CASSSGVEQYF. The CDR3 nucleotides are TGTGCCAGCAGCTCAGGGGTCGAGCAGTACTTC. Based on the CDR3 plus reference TRBV7-9 and TRBJ2-7, the full variable domain is DTGVSQNPRHKITKRGQNVTFRCDPISEHNRLYWYRQTLGQGPEFLTYFQNEAQLEKSRLLSDRFSAERPKGSFSTLEIQRTEQGDSAMYLCASSSGVEQYFGPGTRLTVT.

In this sample, this clone turned up once. The chain couples TRBV27 to TRBJ2-3, with 10 bases that match TRBD2. This CDR3 comprises 14 residues. The V gene's germline CDR1 is MNHEY and CDR2 SMNVEV (reference sequence). Germline trimming cut 7 bases from V and 3 bases from J; bases unmatched to any gene: 4. CDR3 amino acids: CASTASGRTDTQYF. In DNA, the CDR3 is TGTGCCAGCACGGCTAGCGGGAGAACAGATACGCAGTATTTT.

The chain recombines TRBV2 with TRBJ2-1; 8 positions agree with TRBD2. Germline V gives CDR1 SNHLY, CDR2 FYNNEI. Trimming took 4 bases from V and 7 from J; bases not matched to a gene: 15. The CDR3 consists of 17 residues. The chain's CDR3 is CASSGGKTGGPPNEQFF. The CDR3 DNA follows: TGTGCCAGCAGTGGGGGAAAGACGGGAGGGCCTCCGAATGAGCAGTTCTTC.

A word on this clone: Other DNA sequences within the sample encode an identical CDR3. The genes are TRBV9 and TRBJ2-1; 9 bases are a match to TRBD2. Trimming at V came to 5 bases and at J to 0 bases, leaving 3 bases not matched to a gene. Germline V gene lookup returns CDR1 SGDLS and CDR2 YYNGEE. The CDR3 has 15 amino acids. CDR3 in amino acids: CASSLSGSSYNEQFF. DNA for the CDR3: TGTGCCAGCAGTCTTAGCGGGAGCTCCTACAATGAGCAGTTCTTC.

V and J are TRBV30 and TRBJ2-1; 7 bases line up with TRBD2. In germline, CDR1 is GTSNPN, CDR2 SVGIG (reference sequence). V was clipped by 2 bases and J by 9 bases; unmatched bases: 7. This CDR3 spans 13 amino acids. Here the CDR3 DNA reads TGTGCCTGGAGTATCGCGGGAGAGGGTGAGCAGTTCTTC. As protein: CAWSIAGEGEQFF.

This chain connects TRBV6-6 to TRBJ2-7, with D perhaps being TRBD1 or TRBD2 (5 bases each). Looked up from germline, CDR1 is MNHNY and CDR2 is SVGAGI (reference sequence). V gave up 0 bases and J gave up 3 bases, with 9 bases separating them. The CDR3 consists of 14 residues. CDR3 in amino acids: CASSYSGDGYEQYF. CDR3 in DNA: TGTGCCAGCAGTTACTCTGGGGACGGCTACGAGCAGTACTTC.

This clone was detected once. This rearrangement joins TRBV7-8 to TRBJ2-7, with D unclear. Trimming cost V 5 bases and J 0 bases, with 11 bases left between them. Germline values: CDR1 SGHVS, CDR2 FQNEAQ. This CDR3 is built from 14 residues. CDR3 region: CASSPGASSYEQYF. The CDR3 DNA is TGTGCCAGCAGCCCTGGCGCCTCCTCCTACGAGCAGTACTTC.

The rearrangement links TRBV5-8 to TRBJ2-2; 8 positions match TRBD2. The V gene end was trimmed by 4 bases and the J gene end by 4 bases; junction bases not matched to a gene: 6. Germline lookup yields CDR1 SGHTS and CDR2 YDEGEE. The CDR3 covers 15 residues. The CDR3: CASSLSGSPTGELFF. CDR3 nucleotide sequence: TGTGCCAGCAGCCTCAGCGGGAGCCCCACCGGGGAGCTGTTTTTT.

This clone has a single count. The rearrangement joins TRBV4-1 to TRBJ2-1, with 11 bases fitting TRBD2. Trimming removed 4 bases from V and 0 bases from J; junction bases left unmatched: 5. This CDR3 contains 17 residues. Germline V CDR1 and CDR2: MGHRA, YSYEKL. The CDR3 region has the DNA TGCGCCAGCAGCCTAATAGCGGGAGGGCCCTCCTACAATGAGCAGTTCTTC. Amino acid sequence: CASSLIAGGPSYNEQFF.

The genes are TRBV27 and TRBJ2-7, with 15 nucleotides matching TRBD2. This CDR3 comprises 19 residues. Unmatched junction bases numbered 11, after V lost 5 bases and J lost 0 bases. Germline V gene data show CDR1 as MNHEY and CDR2 as SMNVEV (reference sequence). The CDR3 DNA reads as TGTGCCAGCAGTCCCCGACAAGGACTAGCGGGAGGGAGCTCCTACGAGCAGTACTTC. It encodes CASSPRQGLAGGSSYEQYF.

The V gene is TRBV9, the J gene TRBJ2-3; no clear D. The CDR3 has 12 amino acids. Trimming shortened V by 3 bases and J by 14 bases, and 16 bases separated the two germline ends. Germline values: CDR1 SGDLS, CDR2 YYNGEE. For the CDR3, the DNA is TGTGCCAGCAGCGCCATGGACCGCTCAACGTATTTT. Its translation is CASSAMDRSTYF. The entire variable domain, with the rest obtained from reference TRBV9 and TRBJ2-3, is as follows: DSGVTQTPKHLITATGQRVTLRCSPRSGDLSVYWYQQSLDQGLQFLIQYYNGEERAKGNILERFSAQQFPDLHSELNLSSLELGDSALYFCASSAMDRSTYFGPGTRLTVL.

This clone was recorded a few times. Other DNA sequences in this specimen translate into the identical CDR3. The chain combines TRBV27 with TRBJ1-1; D is ambiguous. Trimming stripped 0 bases from V and 1 base from J, with 3 bases between. The CDR3 covers 13 residues. In germline, CDR1 is MNHEY, CDR2 SMNVEV (reference sequence). CDR3 in DNA: TGTGCCAGCAGTTTATCCCGGAACACTGAAGCTTTCTTT. As protein: CASSLSRNTEAFF.

CDR3 in amino acids: CASSFPDRGYNEQFF. The CDR3 DNA reads TGTGCCAGCAGTTTTCCCGACAGGGGGTACAATGAGCAGTTCTTC. The J gene is TRBJ2-1, the V gene TRBV28; 9 bases match TRBD1. The CDR3 loop spans 15 amino acids. Germline lookup yields CDR1 MDHEN and CDR2 SYDVKM. The ends lost 3 bases at V and 4 bases at J; junction bases unmatched: 4.

A remark on this clone: Other DNA sequences in this sample translate to the same CDR3. The rearrangement uses TRBV7-9 and TRBJ1-2; TRBD1 matches 8 bases. Losses at the gene ends were 1 base for V and 6 bases for J; bases not matched to a gene: 1. Per germline, CDR1 SEHNR and CDR2 FQNEAQ (reference sequence). CDR3 length: 13 residues. The CDR3 sequence: CASSLDRGNGYTF. DNA of the CDR3: TGTGCCAGCAGCTTAGACAGGGGGAATGGCTACACCTTC.

The V gene is TRBV29-1, the J gene TRBJ2-5, with 9 bases that match TRBD2. V lost 3 bases and J lost 1; bases outside the gene matches: 0. This CDR3 spans 13 amino acids. Germline V gives CDR1 SQVTM, CDR2 ANQGSEA. The CDR3 coding sequence is TGCAGCGTTGAGACTAGCGGCCAAGAGACCCAGTACTTC. Amino acids: CSVETSGQETQYF.

The chain couples TRBV27 to TRBJ2-5; TRBD1 agrees at 9 bases. The J call may be in error: the DNA end matches TRBJ2-7 better. Germline assignment: CDR1 MNHEY and CDR2 SMNVEV (reference sequence). CDR3 length: 14 amino acids. For the CDR3, the DNA is TGTGCCAGCAGCAACAGACAGGGGGCCTACGAGCAGTACTTC. It is translated as CASSNRQGAYEQYF.

V and J are TRBV9 and TRBJ1-5; a possible D gene is TRBD1 (6 bases). The V end was cut by 2 bases, the J end by 7 bases, with 16 bases between. The CDR3 is made up of 15 amino acids. In germline, CDR1 is SGDLS, CDR2 YYNGEE. The CDR3 is CASSVLGGERQPQHF. CDR3 coding DNA: TGTGCCAGCAGCGTTCTGGGGGGCGAGCGCCAGCCCCAGCATTTT.

The chain recombines TRBV4-1 with TRBJ2-7; unclear D gene. Germline CDR1 is MGHRA and CDR2 is YSYEKL. The ends were cut back, 4 bases at V and 0 bases at J, with 10 bases in the middle. The CDR3 runs to 14 residues. The CDR3 DNA follows: TGCGCCAGCAGCCCTCAGATGAACTCCTACGAGCAGTACTTC. It translates to CASSPQMNSYEQYF.

The CDR3 DNA is TGTGCCATCGGAAAACAGGGAGGCGAGCAGTACTTC. Residues: CAIGKQGGEQYF. The chain recombines TRBV27 with TRBJ2-7; D is tentatively TRBD1 or TRBD2 (6 bases each). CDR1 MNHEY and CDR2 SMNVEV come from the germline V gene (reference sequence). This CDR3 spans 12 amino acids. V was trimmed by 10 bases and J by 6 bases, leaving 16 bases between them.